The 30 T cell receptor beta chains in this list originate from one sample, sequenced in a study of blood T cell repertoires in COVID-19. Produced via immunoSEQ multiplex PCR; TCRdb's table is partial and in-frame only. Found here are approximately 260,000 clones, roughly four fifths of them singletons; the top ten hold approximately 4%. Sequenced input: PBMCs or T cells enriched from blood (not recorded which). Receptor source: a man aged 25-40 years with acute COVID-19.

DNA for the CDR3: TGTGCCAGCAGTTTAGTGGGCGCTGGCACAGATACGCAGTATTTT. This codes for CASSLVGAGTDTQYF. The chain uses TRBV27 and TRBJ2-3; D gene ambiguous. The CDR3 contains 15 residues. V lost 2 bases and J lost 1, with 10 bases in between. Germline CDR1 reads MNHEY; CDR2 reads SMNVEV (reference sequence).

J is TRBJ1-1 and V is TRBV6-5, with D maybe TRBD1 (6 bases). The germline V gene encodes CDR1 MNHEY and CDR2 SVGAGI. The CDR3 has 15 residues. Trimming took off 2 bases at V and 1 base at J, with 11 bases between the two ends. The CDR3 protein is CASSYRTGSNTEAFF. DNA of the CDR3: TGTGCCAGCAGTTACCGCACAGGGTCGAACACTGAAGCTTTCTTT.

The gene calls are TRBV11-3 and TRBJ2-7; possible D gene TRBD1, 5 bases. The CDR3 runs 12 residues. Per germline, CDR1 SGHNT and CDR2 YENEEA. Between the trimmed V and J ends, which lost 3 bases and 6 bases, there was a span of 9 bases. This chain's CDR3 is CASSFGASEQYV. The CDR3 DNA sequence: TGTGCCAGCAGCTTTGGGGCTAGCGAGCAGTACGTC.

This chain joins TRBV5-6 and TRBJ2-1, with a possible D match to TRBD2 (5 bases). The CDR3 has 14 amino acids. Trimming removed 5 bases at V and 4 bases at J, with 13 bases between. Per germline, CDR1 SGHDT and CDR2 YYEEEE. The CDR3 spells CASSPFRDYNEQFF. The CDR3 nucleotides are TGTGCCAGCAGTCCCTTTCGGGATTACAATGAGCAGTTCTTC.

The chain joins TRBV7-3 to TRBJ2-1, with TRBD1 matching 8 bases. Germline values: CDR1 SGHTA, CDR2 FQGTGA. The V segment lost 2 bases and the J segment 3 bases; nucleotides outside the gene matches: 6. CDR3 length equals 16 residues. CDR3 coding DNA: TGTGCCAGCAGCTTACAGGGGGCCGGAAACTACAATGAGCAGTTCTTC. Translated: CASSLQGAGNYNEQFF.

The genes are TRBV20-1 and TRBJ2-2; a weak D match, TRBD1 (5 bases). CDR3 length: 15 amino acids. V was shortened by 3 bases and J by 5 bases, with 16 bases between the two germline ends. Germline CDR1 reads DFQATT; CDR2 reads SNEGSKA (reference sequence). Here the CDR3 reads CSASKVRVGTGELFF. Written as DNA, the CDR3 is TGCAGTGCTAGTAAAGTCAGGGTGGGGACCGGGGAGCTGTTTTTT.

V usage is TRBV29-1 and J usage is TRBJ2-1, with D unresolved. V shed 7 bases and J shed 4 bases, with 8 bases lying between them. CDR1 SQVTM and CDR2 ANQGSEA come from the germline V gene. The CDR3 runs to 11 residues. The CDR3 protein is CSGETYNEQFF. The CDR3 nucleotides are TGCAGCGGCGAGACTTACAATGAGCAGTTCTTC.

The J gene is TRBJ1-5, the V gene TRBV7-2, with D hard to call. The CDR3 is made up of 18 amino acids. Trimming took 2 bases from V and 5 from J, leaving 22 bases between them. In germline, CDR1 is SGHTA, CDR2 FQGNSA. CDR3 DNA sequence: TGTGCCAGCAGCTTAAGTGGAGGGTTAACTCCCCTTGATCAGCCCCAGCATTTT. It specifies CASSLSGGLTPLDQPQHF.

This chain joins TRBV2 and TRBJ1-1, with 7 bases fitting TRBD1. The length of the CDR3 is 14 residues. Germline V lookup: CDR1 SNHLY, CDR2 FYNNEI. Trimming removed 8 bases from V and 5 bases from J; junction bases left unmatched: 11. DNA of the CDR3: TGTGCCAGCCCGACAGGGATGGGAAAAACTGAAGCTTTCTTT. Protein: CASPTGMGKTEAFF.

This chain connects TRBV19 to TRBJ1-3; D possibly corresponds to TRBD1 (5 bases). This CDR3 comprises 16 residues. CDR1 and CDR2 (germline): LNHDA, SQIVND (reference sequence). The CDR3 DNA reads TGTGCTCGAACCGGGGGGGTGTTGAGAAAGAGAAACACCATATATTTT. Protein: CARTGGVLRKRNTIYF.

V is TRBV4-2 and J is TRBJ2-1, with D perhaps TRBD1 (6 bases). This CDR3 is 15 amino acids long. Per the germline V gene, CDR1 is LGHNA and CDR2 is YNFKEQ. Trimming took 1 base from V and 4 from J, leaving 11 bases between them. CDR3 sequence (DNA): TGTGCCAGCAGCCAAGGAGGGGGTGAGTACAATGAGCAGTTCTTC. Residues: CASSQGGGEYNEQFF.

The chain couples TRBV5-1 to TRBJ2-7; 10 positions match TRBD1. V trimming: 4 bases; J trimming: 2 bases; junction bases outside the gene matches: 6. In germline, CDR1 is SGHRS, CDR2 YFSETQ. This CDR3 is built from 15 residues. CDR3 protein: CASSPGTGVPYEQYV. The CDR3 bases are TGCGCCAGCAGCCCCGGGACAGGGGTGCCCTACGAGCAGTACGTC.

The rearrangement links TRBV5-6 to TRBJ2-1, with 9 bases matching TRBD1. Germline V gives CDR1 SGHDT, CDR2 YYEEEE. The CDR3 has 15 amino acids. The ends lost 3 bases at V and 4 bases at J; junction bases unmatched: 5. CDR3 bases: TGTGCCAGCAGCTCGACAGGGGGTGGGTACAATGAGCAGTTCTTC. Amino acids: CASSSTGGGYNEQFF.

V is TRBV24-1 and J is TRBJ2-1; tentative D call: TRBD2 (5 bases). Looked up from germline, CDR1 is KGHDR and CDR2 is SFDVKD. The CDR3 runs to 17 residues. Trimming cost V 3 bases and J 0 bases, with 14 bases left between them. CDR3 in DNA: TGTGCCACCAGTGATCCTAGCTTGGGAAGCTCCTACAATGAGCAGTTCTTC. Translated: CATSDPSLGSSYNEQFF.

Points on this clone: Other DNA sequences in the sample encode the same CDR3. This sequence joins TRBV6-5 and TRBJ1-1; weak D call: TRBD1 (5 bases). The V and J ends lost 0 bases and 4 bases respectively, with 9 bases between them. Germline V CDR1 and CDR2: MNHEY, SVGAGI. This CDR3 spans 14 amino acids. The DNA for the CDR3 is TGTGCCAGCAGTTACTCTGGCGGGGCCACTGAAGCTTTCTTT. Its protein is CASSYSGGATEAFF.

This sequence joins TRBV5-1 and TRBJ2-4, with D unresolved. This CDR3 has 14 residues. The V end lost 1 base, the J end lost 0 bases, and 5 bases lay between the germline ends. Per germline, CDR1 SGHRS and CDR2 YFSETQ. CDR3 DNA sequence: TGCGCCAGCAGCTTGACTGTAGCCAAAAACATTCAGTACTTC. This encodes CASSLTVAKNIQYF.

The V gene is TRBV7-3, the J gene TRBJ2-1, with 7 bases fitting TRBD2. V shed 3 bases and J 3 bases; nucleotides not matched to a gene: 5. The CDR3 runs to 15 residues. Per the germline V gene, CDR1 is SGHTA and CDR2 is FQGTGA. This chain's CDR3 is CASSFQAGRYNEQFF. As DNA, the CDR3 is TGTGCCAGCAGCTTCCAAGCGGGGCGCTACAATGAGCAGTTCTTC.

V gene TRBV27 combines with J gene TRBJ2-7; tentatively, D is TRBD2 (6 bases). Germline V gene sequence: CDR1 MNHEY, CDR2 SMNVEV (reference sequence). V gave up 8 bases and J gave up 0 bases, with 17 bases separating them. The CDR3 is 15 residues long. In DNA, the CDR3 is TGTGCCAGCCGGGCAGAAGGGAGGAGCTCCTACGAGCAGTACGTC. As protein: CASRAEGRSSYEQYV.

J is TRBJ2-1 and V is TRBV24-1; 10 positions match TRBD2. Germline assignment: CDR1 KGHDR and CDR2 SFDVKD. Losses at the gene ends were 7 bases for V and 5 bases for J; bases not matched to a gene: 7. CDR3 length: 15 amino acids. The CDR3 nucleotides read TGTGCCACCAGCCTGAGCGGGGGGGTAGACAATGAGCAGTTCTTC. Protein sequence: CATSLSGGVDNEQFF.

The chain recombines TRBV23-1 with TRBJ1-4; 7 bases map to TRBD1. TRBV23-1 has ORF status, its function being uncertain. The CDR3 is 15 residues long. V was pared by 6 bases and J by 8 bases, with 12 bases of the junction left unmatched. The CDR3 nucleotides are TGCGCCAGCAGCCCAGGGCAGGGGGTTGGGGAAAAACTGTTTTTT. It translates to CASSPGQGVGEKLFF.

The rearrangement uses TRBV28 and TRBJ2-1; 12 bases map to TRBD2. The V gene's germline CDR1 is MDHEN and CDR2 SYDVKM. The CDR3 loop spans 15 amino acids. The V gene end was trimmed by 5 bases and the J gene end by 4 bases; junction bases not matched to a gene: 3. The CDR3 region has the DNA TGTGCCAGCAGTGTGACTAGCGGGGGTTACAATGAGCAGTTCTTC. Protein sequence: CASSVTSGGYNEQFF.

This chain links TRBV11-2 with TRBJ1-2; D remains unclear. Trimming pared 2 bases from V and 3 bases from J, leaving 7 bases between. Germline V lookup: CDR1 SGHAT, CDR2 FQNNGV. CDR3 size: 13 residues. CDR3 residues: CASSLRQDYGYTF. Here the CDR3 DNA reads TGTGCCAGCAGCTTAAGGCAGGACTATGGCTACACCTTC.

The CDR3 region is CASSPGPGAEAFF. DNA of the CDR3: TGTGCCAGCTCACCAGGGCCGGGGGCTGAAGCTTTCTTT. The chain has TRBV18 and TRBJ1-1; TRBD1 is a possible D gene (5 bases). Germline V gene lookup returns CDR1 KGHSH and CDR2 LQKENI. V lost 2 bases, J lost 6 bases, and 10 bases lay in between. The CDR3 has 13 residues.

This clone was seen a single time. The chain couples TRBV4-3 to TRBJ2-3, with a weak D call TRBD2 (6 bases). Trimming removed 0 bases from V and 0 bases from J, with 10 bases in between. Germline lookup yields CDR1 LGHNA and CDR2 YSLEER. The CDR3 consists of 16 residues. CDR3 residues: CASSQDLATSTDTQYF. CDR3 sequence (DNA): TGCGCCAGCAGCCAAGATCTAGCGACTAGCACAGATACGCAGTATTTT.

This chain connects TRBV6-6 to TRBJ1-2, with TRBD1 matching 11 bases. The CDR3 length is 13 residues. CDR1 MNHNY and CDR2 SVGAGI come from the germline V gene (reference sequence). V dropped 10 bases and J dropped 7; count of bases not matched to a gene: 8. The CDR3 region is CATGLGQGVGYTF. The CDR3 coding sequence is TGTGCCACCGGTCTGGGACAGGGGGTTGGCTACACCTTC.

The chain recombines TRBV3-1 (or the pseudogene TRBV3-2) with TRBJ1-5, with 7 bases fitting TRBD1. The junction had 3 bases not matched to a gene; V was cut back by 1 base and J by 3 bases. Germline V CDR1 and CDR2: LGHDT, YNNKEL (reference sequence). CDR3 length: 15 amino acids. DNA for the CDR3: TGTGCCAGCAGCCAAGGAGGGGGCACCAATCAGCCCCAGCATTTT. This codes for CASSQGGGTNQPQHF.

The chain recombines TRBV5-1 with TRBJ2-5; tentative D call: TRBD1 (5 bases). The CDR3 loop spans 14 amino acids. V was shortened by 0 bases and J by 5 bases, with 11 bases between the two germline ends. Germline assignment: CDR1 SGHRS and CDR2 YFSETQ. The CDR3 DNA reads TGCGCCAGCAGCTTGGGGGCAGGGAAGGAGACCCAGTACTTC. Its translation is CASSLGAGKETQYF.

CDR3: CASSGQGAANEKLFF. CDR3 DNA sequence: TGCGCCAGCAGTGGACAGGGGGCGGCTAATGAAAAACTGTTTTTT. The rearrangement links TRBV10-2 to TRBJ1-4; 10 bases match TRBD1. The ends lost 4 bases at V and 3 bases at J; junction bases unmatched: 2. CDR1 is WSHSY and CDR2 is SAAADI in the germline V gene. The CDR3 is 15 residues long.

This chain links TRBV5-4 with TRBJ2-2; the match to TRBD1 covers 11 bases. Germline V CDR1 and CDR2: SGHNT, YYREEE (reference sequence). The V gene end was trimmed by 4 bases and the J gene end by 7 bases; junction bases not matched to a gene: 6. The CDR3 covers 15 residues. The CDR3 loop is CASSQDRGPGGELFF. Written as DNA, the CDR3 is TGTGCCAGCAGCCAGGACAGGGGGCCAGGCGGGGAGCTGTTTTTT.

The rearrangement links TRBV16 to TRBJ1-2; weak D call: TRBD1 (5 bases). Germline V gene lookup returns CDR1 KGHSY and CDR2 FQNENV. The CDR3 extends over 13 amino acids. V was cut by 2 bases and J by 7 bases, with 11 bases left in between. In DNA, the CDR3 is TGTGCCAGCAGCCAAAAGACGGGGGGTGGCTACACCTTC. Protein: CASSQKTGGGYTF.